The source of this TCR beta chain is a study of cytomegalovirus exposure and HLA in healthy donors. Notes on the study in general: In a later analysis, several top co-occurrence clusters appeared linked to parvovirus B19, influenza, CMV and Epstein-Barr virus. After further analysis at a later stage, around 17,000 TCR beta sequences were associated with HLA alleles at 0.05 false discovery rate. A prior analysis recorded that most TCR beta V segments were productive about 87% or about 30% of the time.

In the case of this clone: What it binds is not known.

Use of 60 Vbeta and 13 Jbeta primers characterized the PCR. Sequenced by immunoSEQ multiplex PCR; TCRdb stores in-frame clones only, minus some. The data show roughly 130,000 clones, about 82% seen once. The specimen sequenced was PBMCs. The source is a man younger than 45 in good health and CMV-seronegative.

The CDR3 bases are TGCGCCAGCAGCTTTAGGGCAGGGGAGGCCAAAAACATTCAGTACTTC. This translates into CASSFRAGEAKNIQYF. The J gene is TRBJ2-4, the V gene TRBV5-1, with D perhaps TRBD1 (6 bases). The CDR3 is made up of 16 amino acids. V was clipped by 2 bases and J by 1 base, with 13 bases between them. Looked up from germline, CDR1 is SGHRS and CDR2 is YFSETQ.